The 18 T cell receptor beta chains reported below all come from one sample, sequenced in a study of blood T cells in healthy people across ages. Through a sample-barcoded 5' primer and a J-beta primer mix, a second PCR was run for 7 to 11 cycles. In TCRdb, the 5' RACE reads were re-called with MiXCR into one record per CDR3 protein. The sample holds about 680,000 distinct CDR3 sequences, roughly 49% seen once. Sequenced sample: blood. These receptors were collected from an older woman in good health.

This clonotype appeared a few times. V is TRBV5-1 and J is TRBJ2-1, with TRBD2 matching 10 bases. V was pared by 3 bases and J by 6 bases, with 9 bases of the junction left unmatched. This CDR3 is built from 16 residues. Germline-derived CDR1 and CDR2 are SGHRS and YFSETQ. As DNA, the CDR3 is TGCGCCAGCAGCTCATTTACTAGCGGGATTGCCAATGAGCAGTTCTTC. Protein sequence: CASSSFTSGIANEQFF.

This chain connects TRBV28 to TRBJ2-7; TRBD2 might be the D (5 bases). The CDR3 has 13 residues. Per the germline V gene, CDR1 is MDHEN and CDR2 is SYDVKM. Deletions cut 5 bases from V and 6 bases from J, with 14 bases between. CDR3 in DNA: TGTGCCAGCAGTCCCCGGGCTAGCCGCGAGCAGTACTTC. Translating it yields CASSPRASREQYF.

J is TRBJ2-5 and V is TRBV2, with D unclear. Trimming stripped 3 bases from V and 7 bases from J, with 12 bases between. Germline CDR1 SNHLY, CDR2 FYNNEI. The CDR3 is 13 residues long. The CDR3 loop reads CASSDEQVGTQYF. The CDR3 DNA sequence: TGTGCCAGCAGTGATGAACAAGTAGGGACCCAGTACTTC.

This clonotype was detected only a few times. The genes are TRBV29-1 and TRBJ2-1, with 7 bases identical to TRBD2. The trim removed 4 bases at V and 2 bases at J, leaving 5 bases unmatched. CDR1 and CDR2 from the germline V gene are SQVTM and ANQGSEA. The length of the CDR3 is 14 residues. The CDR3 sequence is CSVGRGVAYNEQFF. The CDR3 nucleotides read TGCAGCGTTGGTCGGGGGGTTGCCTACAATGAGCAGTTCTTC.

The chain recombines TRBV29-1 with TRBJ2-3; 14 positions match TRBD2. Germline values: CDR1 SQVTM, CDR2 ANQGSEA. Trimming at V came to 3 bases and at J to 4 bases, leaving 3 bases not matched to a gene. The CDR3 is made up of 15 amino acids. CDR3 amino acids: CSVDGTSGSSDTQYF. The CDR3 DNA reads as TGCAGCGTTGATGGGACTAGCGGGAGTTCAGATACGCAGTATTTT.

This chain uses TRBV4-2 with TRBJ1-4, with TRBD1 matching over 8 bases. The CDR3 length is 19 residues. V was clipped by 0 bases and J by 2 bases; unmatched bases: 11. Germline CDR1 and CDR2: LGHNA and YNFKEQ. The CDR3 protein is CASSQDRRDRGMTNEKLFF. As DNA, the CDR3 is TGTGCCAGCAGCCAAGATCGAAGAGACAGGGGAATGACTAATGAAAAACTGTTTTTT.

The gene calls are TRBV20-1 and TRBJ2-1; weak D call: TRBD2 (5 bases). This CDR3 has 13 residues. The V end lost 1 base, the J end lost 4 bases, and 8 bases lay between the germline ends. CDR1 is DFQATT and CDR2 is SNEGSKA in the germline V gene (reference sequence). CDR3 sequence (DNA): TGCAGTGCTAGAGGCCGGGGATACAATGAGCAGTTCTTC. Translated, it gives CSARGRGYNEQFF.

The chain carries TRBV6-2 or TRBV6-3 and TRBJ2-1; the D is unclear. The CDR3 is made up of 13 amino acids. The ends were cut back, 3 bases at V and 13 bases at J, with 16 bases in the middle. Per germline, CDR1 MNHEY and CDR2 SVGEGT. The CDR3 coding sequence is TGTGCCAGCAGTTATACAGAGCAAGAGACCCAGTTCTTC. Translation gives CASSYTEQETQFF.

The CDR3 DNA reads TGTGCCACCAGTGACCCCGGGACAGGGGGCAACAATGAGCAGTTCTTC. Its protein product is CATSDPGTGGNNEQFF. The V call is TRBV24-1, the J call TRBJ2-1; TRBD1 matches 12 bases. Germline values: CDR1 KGHDR, CDR2 SFDVKD. The J segment lost 5 bases and the V segment lost 4 bases, leaving 5 bases of the junction unmatched. There are 16 residues in the CDR3.

The V gene is TRBV6-2 or TRBV6-3, the J gene TRBJ2-1; 7 bases map to TRBD2. The CDR3 consists of 16 residues. Germline V gene sequence: CDR1 MNHEY, CDR2 SVGEGT. Unmatched junction bases numbered 8, after V lost 2 bases and J lost 4 bases. CDR3 protein: CASSYGSGRAYNEQFF. In DNA form, the CDR3 reads TGTGCCAGCAGTTACGGAAGTGGGAGGGCATACAATGAGCAGTTCTTC.

The chain carries TRBV19 and TRBJ2-3; 13 bases map to TRBD2. CDR1 and CDR2 (germline): LNHDA, SQIVND (reference sequence). This CDR3 contains 14 residues. The V segment lost 10 bases and the J segment 4 bases; nucleotides outside the gene matches: 5. In nucleotides, the CDR3 is TGTGCCACCGGACTAGCGGGAGCGGCAGATACGCAGTATTTT. Translated, it gives CATGLAGAADTQYF. Variable domain in full (rest from reference TRBV19 and TRBJ2-3): DGGITQSPKYLFRKEGQNVTLSCEQNLNHDAMYWYRQDPGQGLRLIYYSQIVNDFQKGDIAEGYSVSREKKESFPLTVTSAQKNPTAFYLCATGLAGAADTQYFGPGTRLTVL.

The chain recombines TRBV5-1 with TRBJ2-1; D tentatively fits TRBD1 or TRBD2 (5 bases each). Germline lookup yields CDR1 SGHRS and CDR2 YFSETQ. CDR3 length: 16 amino acids. The germline V and J ends were trimmed by 0 bases and 2 bases, with 12 bases remaining between them. The CDR3 nucleotides read TGCGCCAGCAGCTTGGCCCGGGACCGCACCTACAATGAGCAGTTCTTC. Amino acid sequence: CASSLARDRTYNEQFF.

This clonotype was seen more than once but under ten times. The chain has TRBV10-3 and TRBJ2-4; 8 positions match TRBD1. Germline assignment: CDR1 ENHRY and CDR2 SYGVKD. Unmatched junction bases numbered 11, after V lost 4 bases and J lost 9 bases. CDR3 size: 15 residues. CDR3 in amino acids: CAISGPRGRIAIQYF. In nucleotides, the CDR3 is TGTGCCATCAGTGGCCCCAGGGGGCGCATAGCCATTCAGTACTTC.

The V and J genes are TRBV4-3 and TRBJ2-3, with 7 bases identical to TRBD2. This CDR3 is 14 amino acids long. After removal of 4 bases from V and 7 bases from J, the junction contained 8 bases not matched to a gene. Germline V gene data show CDR1 as LGHNA and CDR2 as YSLEER. The CDR3 region has the DNA TGCGCCAGCAGCCTTTCCCAAGCGGGAAATACGCAGTATTTT. Protein sequence: CASSLSQAGNTQYF.

The chain couples TRBV5-1 to TRBJ2-3; tentative D call: TRBD1 (6 bases). The CDR3 extends over 16 amino acids. The V end was cut by 0 bases, the J end by 1 base, with 12 bases between. The germline V gene has CDR1 SGHRS and CDR2 YFSETQ. The CDR3 sequence: CASSLEGRGGTDTQYF. CDR3 coding DNA: TGCGCCAGCAGCTTGGAAGGCAGGGGTGGCACAGATACGCAGTATTTT.

The chain carries TRBV20-1 and TRBJ2-1; unclear D gene. The V end was cut by 4 bases, the J end by 5 bases, with 6 bases between. The V gene's germline CDR1 is DFQATT and CDR2 SNEGSKA (reference sequence). This CDR3 is built from 11 residues. CDR3 residues: CSATPNNEQFF. The CDR3 DNA sequence: TGCAGTGCTACCCCGAACAATGAGCAGTTCTTC.

In the case of this clonotype: Sequence at one end of the junction differs from germline and may be a read error. V gene TRBV20-1 combines with J gene TRBJ2-7; TRBD2 agrees at 9 bases. The CDR3 is 13 residues long. Per germline, CDR1 DFQATT and CDR2 SNEGSKA (reference sequence). The CDR3 protein is CSPTGGRANEQYF. The CDR3 bases are TGCAGCCCCACCGGCGGGAGGGCGAATGAGCAGTACTTT.

The rearrangement joins TRBV20-1 to TRBJ2-5, with TRBD2 matching 7 bases. The length of the CDR3 is 14 residues. Germline V gene sequence: CDR1 DFQATT, CDR2 SNEGSKA (reference sequence). The CDR3 reads CSPSLGGRQETQYF. For the CDR3, the DNA is TGCAGCCCATCCCTCGGGGGGAGACAAGAGACCCAGTACTTC.